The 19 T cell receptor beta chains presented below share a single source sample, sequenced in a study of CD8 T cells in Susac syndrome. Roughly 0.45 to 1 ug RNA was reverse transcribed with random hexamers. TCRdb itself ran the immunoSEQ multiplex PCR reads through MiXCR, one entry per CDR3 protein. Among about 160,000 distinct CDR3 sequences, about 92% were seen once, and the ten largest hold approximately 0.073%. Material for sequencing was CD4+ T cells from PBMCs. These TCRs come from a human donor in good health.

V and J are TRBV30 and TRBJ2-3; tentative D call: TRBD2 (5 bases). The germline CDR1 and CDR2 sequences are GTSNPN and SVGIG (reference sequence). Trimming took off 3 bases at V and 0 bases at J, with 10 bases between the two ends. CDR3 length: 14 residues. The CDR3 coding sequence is TGTGCCTGGAGCCCCGGACTGAGCACAGATACGCAGTATTTT. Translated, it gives CAWSPGLSTDTQYF.

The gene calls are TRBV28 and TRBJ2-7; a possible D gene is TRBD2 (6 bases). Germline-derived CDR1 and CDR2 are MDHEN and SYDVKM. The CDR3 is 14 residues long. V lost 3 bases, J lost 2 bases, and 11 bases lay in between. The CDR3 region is CASSLSRETYEQYF. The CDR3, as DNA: TGTGCCAGCAGTTTGAGTCGGGAGACCTACGAGCAGTACTTC.

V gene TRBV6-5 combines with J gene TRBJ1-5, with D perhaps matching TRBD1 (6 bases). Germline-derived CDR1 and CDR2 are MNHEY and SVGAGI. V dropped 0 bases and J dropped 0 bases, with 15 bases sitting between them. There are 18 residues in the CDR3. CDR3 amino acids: CASSYSIPGADSNQPQHF. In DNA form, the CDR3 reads TGTGCCAGCAGTTACTCGATTCCGGGGGCGGATAGCAATCAGCCCCAGCATTTT.

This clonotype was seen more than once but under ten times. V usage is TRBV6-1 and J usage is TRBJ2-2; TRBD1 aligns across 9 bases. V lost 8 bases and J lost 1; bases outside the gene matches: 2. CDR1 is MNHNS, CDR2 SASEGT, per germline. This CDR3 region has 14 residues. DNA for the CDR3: TGTGCCAGCCGGGGACAGGGGAACACCGGGGAGCTGTTTTTT. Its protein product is CASRGQGNTGELFF.

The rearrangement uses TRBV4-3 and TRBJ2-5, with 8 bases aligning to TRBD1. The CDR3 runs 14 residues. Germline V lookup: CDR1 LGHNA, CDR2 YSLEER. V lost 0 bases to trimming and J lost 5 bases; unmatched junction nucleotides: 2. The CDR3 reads CASSQENRGETQYF. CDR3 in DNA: TGCGCCAGCAGCCAAGAAAACAGGGGGGAGACCCAGTACTTC.

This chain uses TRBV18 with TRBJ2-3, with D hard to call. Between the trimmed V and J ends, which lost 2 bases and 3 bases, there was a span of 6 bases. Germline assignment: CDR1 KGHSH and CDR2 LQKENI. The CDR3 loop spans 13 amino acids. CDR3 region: CASSPSLTDTQYF. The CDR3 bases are TGTGCCAGCTCACCATCTTTGACAGATACGCAGTATTTT.

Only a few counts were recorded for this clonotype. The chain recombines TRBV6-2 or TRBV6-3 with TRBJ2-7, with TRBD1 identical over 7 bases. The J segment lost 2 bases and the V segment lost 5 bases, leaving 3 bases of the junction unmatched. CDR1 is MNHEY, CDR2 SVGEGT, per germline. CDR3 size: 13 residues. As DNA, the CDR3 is TGTGCCAGCAGTCGGACAGGAACCTACGAGCAGTACTTC. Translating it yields CASSRTGTYEQYF.

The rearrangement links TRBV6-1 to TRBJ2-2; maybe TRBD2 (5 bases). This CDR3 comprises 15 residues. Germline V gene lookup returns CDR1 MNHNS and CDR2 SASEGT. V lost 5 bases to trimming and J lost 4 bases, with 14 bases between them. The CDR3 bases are TGTGCCAGCAGTACCGGCGGGTCGGGCACCGGGGAGCTGTTTTTT. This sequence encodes CASSTGGSGTGELFF.

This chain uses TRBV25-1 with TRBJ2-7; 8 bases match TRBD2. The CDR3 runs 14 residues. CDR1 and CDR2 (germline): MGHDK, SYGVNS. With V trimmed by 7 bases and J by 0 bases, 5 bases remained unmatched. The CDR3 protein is CASMVGTSSYEQYF. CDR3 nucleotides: TGTGCCAGCATGGTAGGGACTAGCTCCTACGAGCAGTACTTC.

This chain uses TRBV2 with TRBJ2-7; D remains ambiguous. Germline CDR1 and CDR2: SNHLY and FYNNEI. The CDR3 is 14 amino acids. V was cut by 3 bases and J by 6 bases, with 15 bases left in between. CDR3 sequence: CASSEIAGKGEQYF. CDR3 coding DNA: TGTGCCAGCAGTGAGATAGCAGGTAAAGGCGAGCAGTACTTC.

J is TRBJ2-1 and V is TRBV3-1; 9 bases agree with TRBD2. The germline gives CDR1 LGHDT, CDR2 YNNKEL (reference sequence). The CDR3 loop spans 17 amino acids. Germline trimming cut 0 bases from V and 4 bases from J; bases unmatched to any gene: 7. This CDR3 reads CASSQEGGLAGYNEQFF. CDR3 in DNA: TGTGCCAGCAGCCAAGAAGGAGGGCTAGCGGGATACAATGAGCAGTTCTTC.

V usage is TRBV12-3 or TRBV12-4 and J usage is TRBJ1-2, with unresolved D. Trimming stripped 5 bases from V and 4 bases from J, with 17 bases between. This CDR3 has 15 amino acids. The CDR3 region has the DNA TGTGCCAGCAGTCCTATTTTGGATGATATCTATGGCTACACCTTC. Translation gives CASSPILDDIYGYTF.

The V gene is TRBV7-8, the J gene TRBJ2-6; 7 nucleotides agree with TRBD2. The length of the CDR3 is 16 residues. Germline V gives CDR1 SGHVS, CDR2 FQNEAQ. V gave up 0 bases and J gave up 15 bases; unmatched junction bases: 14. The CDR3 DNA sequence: TGTGCCAGCAGCTTAGCGCGGGCCCAGCTGGGGAGGGCCCTGACTTTC. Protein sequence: CASSLARAQLGRALTF.

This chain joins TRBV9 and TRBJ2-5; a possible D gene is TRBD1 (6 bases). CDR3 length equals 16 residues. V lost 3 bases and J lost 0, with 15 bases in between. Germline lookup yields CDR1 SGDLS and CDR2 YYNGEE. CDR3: CASSGGTGWYQETQYF. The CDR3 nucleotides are TGTGCCAGCAGCGGAGGAACAGGGTGGTACCAAGAGACCCAGTACTTC.

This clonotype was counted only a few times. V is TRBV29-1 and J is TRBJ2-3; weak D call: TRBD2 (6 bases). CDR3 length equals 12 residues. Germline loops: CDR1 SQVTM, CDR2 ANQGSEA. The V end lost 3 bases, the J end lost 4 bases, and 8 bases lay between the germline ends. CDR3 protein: CSVEGGADTQYF. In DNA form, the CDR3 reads TGCAGCGTTGAGGGGGGAGCAGATACGCAGTATTTT.

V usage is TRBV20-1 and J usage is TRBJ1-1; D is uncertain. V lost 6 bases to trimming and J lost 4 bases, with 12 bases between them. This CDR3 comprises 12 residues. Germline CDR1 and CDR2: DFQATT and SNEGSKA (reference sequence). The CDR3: CSAGVGRTEAFF. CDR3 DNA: TGCAGTGCCGGGGTAGGGCGCACTGAAGCTTTCTTT.

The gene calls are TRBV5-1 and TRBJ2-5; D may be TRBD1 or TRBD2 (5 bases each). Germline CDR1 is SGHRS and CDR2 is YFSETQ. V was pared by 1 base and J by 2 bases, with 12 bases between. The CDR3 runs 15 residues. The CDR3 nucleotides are TGCGCCAGCAGCTTGTCGAGGGGCAGTCAAGAGACCCAGTACTTC. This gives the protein CASSLSRGSQETQYF.

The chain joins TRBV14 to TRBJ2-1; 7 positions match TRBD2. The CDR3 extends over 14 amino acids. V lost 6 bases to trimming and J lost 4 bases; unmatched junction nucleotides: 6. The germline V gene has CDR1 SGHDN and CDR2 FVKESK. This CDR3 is CASRTAGSYNEQFF. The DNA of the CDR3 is TGTGCCAGCAGGACAGCGGGATCGTACAATGAGCAGTTCTTC.

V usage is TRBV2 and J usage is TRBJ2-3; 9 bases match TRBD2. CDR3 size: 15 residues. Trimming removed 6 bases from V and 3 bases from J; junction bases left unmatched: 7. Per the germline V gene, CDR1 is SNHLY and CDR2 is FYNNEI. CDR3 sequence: CASRVIAGETDTQYF. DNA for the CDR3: TGTGCCAGCAGAGTTATAGCGGGAGAAACAGATACGCAGTATTTT.